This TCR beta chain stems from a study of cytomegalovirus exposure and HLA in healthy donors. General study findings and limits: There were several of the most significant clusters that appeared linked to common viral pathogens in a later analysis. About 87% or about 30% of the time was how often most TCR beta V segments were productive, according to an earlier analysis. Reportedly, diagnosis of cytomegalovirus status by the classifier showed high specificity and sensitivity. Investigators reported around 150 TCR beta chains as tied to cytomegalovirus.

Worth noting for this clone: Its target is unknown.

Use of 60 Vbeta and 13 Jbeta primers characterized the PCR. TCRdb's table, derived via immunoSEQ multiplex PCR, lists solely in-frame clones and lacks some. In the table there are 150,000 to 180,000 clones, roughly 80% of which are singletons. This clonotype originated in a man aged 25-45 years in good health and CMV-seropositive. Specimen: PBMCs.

The CDR3 spells CASSSGVEDTQYF. The CDR3 nucleotides are TGTGCCAGCAGTTCGGGAGTGGAGGATACGCAGTATTTT. This chain joins TRBV28 and TRBJ2-3; a weak D match, TRBD2 (6 bases). V shed 4 bases and J shed 6 bases, with 11 bases lying between them. This CDR3 has 13 residues. Germline assignment: CDR1 MDHEN and CDR2 SYDVKM.